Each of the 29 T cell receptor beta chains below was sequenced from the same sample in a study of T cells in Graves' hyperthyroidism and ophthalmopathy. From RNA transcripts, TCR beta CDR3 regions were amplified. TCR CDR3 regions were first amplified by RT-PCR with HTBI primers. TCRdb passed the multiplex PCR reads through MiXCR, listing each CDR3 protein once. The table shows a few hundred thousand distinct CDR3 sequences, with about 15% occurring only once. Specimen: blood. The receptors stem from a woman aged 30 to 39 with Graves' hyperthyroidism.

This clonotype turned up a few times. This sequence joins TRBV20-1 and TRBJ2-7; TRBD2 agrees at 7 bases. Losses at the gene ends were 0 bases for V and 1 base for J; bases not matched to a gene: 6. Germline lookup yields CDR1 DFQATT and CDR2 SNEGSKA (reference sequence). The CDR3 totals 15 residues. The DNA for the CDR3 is TGCAGTGCTAGAGATCCAAGCGGGATATCCTACGAGCAGTACTTC. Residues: CSARDPSGISYEQYF.

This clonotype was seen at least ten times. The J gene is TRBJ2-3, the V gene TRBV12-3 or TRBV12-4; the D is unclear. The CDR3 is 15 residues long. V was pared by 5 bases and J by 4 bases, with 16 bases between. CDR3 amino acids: CASSKDIGRPDTQYF. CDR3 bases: TGTGCCAGCAGTAAAGACATTGGGCGTCCAGATACGCAGTATTTT.

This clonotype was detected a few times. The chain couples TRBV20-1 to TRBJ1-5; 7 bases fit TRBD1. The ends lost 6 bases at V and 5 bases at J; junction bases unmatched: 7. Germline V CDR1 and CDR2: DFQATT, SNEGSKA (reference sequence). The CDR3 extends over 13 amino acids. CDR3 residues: CSALTGDHQPQHF. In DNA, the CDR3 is TGCAGTGCCCTAACAGGGGATCATCAGCCCCAGCATTTT.

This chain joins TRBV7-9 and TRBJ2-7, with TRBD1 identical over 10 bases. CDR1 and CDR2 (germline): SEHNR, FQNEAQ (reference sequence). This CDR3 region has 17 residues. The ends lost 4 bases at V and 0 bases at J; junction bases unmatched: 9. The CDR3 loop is CASSSGRTGGSSYEQYF. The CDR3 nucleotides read TGTGCCAGCAGCTCCGGAAGGACAGGGGGTAGCTCCTACGAGCAGTACTTC.

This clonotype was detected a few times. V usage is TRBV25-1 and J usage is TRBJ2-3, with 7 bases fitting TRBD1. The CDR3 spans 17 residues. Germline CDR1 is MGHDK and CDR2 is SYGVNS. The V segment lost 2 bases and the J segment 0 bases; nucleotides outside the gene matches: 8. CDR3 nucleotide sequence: TGTGCCAGCAGTGAACCAGGGACAGCTCTTAGCACAGATACGCAGTATTTT. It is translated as CASSEPGTALSTDTQYF.

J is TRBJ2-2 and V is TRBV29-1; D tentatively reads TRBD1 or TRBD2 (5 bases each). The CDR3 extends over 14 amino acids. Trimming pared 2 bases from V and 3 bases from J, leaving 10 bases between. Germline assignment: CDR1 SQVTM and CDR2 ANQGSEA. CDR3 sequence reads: CSVESRDHTGELFF. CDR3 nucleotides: TGCAGCGTTGAATCTAGGGACCACACCGGGGAGCTGTTTTTT.

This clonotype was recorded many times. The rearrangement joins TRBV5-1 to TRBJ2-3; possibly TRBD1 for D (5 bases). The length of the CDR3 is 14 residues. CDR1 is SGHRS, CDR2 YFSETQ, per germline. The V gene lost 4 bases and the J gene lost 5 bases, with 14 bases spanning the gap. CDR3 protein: CASSPGQREDTQYF. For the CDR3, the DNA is TGCGCCAGCAGCCCAGGGCAAAGAGAAGATACGCAGTATTTT.

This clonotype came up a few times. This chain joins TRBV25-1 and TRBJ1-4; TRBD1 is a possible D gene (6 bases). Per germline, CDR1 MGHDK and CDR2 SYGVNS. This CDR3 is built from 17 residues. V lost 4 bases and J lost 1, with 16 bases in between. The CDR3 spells CASSAASGVGTNEKLFF. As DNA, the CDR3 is TGTGCCAGCAGTGCCGCCTCAGGGGTGGGAACTAATGAAAAACTGTTTTTT.

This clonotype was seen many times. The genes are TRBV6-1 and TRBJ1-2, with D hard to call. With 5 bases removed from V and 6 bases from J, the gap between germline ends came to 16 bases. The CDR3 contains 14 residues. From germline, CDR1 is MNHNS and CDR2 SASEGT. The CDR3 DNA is TGTGCCAGCAGTTCGTCAGCTTTGACTCATGGCTACACCTTC. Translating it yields CASSSSALTHGYTF.

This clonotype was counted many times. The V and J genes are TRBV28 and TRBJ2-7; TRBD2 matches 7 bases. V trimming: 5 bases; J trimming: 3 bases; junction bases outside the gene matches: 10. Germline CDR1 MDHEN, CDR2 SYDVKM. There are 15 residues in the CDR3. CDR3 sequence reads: CASSVLASPHYEQYF. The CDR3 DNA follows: TGTGCCAGCAGTGTACTAGCGTCCCCACACTACGAGCAGTACTTC.

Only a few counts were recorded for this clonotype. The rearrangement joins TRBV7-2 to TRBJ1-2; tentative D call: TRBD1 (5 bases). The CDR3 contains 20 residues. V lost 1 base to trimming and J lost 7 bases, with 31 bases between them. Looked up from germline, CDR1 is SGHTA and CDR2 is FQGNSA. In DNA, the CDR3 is TGTGCCAGCAGCTTAGTCGCTAGGGGAGGCAGGGCGTCTTATTCCGGTGGCTACACCTTC. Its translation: CASSLVARGGRASYSGGYTF.

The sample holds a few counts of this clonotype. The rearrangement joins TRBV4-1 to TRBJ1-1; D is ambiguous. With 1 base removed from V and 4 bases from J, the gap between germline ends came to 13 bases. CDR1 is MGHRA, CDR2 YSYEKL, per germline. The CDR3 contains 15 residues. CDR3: CASSQVLGFGTEAFF. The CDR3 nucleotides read TGCGCCAGCAGCCAAGTTTTGGGGTTCGGCACTGAAGCTTTCTTT.

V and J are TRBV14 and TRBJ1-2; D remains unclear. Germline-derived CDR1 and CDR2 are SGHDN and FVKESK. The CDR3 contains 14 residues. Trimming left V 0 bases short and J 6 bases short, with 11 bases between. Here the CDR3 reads CASSQDRGLNGYTF. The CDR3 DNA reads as TGTGCCAGCAGCCAAGATAGAGGCCTGAATGGCTACACCTTC. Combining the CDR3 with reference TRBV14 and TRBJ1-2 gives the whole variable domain EAGVTQFPSHSVIEKGQTVTLRCDPISGHDNLYWYRRVMGKEIKFLLHFVKESKQDESGMPNNRFLAERTGGTYSTLKVQPAELEDSGVYFCASSQDRGLNGYTFGSGTRLTVV.

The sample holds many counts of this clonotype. CDR3 residues: CASTPPDSSYEQYF. Here the CDR3 DNA reads TGTGCCAGCACCCCGCCCGATAGCTCCTACGAGCAGTACTTC. This rearrangement joins TRBV28 to TRBJ2-7; D remains ambiguous. The CDR3 sequence is 14 residues long. The V gene lost 7 bases and the J gene lost 0 bases, with 13 bases spanning the gap. CDR1 and CDR2 (germline): MDHEN, SYDVKM.

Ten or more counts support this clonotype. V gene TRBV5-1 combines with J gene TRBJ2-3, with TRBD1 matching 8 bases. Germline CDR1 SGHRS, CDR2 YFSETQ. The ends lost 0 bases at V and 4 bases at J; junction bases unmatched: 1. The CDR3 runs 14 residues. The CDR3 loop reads CASSLATGADTQYF. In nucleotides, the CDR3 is TGCGCCAGCAGCTTGGCGACAGGGGCAGATACGCAGTATTTT.

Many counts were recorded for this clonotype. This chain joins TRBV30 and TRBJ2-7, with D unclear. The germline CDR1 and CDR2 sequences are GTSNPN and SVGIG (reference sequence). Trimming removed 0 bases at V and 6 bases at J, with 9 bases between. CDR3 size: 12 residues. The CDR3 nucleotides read TGTGCCTGGAGTGTATCCGTGAGCGAGCAGTACTTC. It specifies CAWSVSVSEQYF.

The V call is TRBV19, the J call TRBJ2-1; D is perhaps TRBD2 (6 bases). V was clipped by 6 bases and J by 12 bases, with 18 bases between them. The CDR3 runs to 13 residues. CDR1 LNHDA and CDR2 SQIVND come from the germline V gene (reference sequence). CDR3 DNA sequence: TGTGCCAGTAGAGGACTGGACTACACCCCGCAGTTCTTC. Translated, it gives CASRGLDYTPQFF.

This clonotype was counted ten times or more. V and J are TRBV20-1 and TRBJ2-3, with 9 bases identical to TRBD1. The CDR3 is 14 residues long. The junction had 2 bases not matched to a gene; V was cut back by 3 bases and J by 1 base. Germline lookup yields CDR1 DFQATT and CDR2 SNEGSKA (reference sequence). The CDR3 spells CSARTGGGTDTQYF. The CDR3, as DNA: TGCAGTGCTAGGACAGGGGGTGGCACAGATACGCAGTATTTT.

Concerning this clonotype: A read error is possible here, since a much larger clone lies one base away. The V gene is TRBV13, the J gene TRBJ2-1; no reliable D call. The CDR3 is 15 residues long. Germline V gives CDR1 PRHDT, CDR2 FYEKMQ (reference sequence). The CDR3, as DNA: TGTGCCAGCAGCTCCCGCGTGGGCTCCTACAATGAGCAGTCCTTC. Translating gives CASSSRVGSYNEQSF.

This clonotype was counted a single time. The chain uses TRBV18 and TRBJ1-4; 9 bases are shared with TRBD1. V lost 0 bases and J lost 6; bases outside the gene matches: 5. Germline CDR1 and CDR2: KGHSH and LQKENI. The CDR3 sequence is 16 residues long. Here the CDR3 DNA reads TGTGCCAGCTCACCACCGGGACAGGGCCGGTATGAAAAACTGTTTTTT. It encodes CASSPPGQGRYEKLFF. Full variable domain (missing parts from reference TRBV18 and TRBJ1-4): NAGVMQNPRHLVRRRGQEARLRCSPMKGHSHVYWYRQLPEEGLKFMVYLQKENIIDESGMPKERFSAEFPKEGPSILRIQQVVRGDSAAYFCASSPPGQGRYEKLFFGSGTQLSVL.

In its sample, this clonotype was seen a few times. CDR3 DNA sequence: TGTGCCAGCAGGGGTTTAGCGGGAGAGGCAGATACGCAGTATTTT. Its translation: CASRGLAGEADTQYF. The chain is built from TRBV7-9 and TRBJ2-3; 9 nucleotides align to TRBD2. The trim removed 6 bases at V and 4 bases at J, leaving 8 bases unmatched. The CDR3 totals 15 residues. Germline V lookup: CDR1 SEHNR, CDR2 FQNEAQ (reference sequence).

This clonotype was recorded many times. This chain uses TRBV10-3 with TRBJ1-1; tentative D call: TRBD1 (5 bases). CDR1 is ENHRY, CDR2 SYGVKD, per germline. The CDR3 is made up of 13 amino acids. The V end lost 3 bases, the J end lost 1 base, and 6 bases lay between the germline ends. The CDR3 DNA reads TGTGCCATCAGTGACAGGGCGAACACTGAAGCTTTCTTT. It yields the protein CAISDRANTEAFF.

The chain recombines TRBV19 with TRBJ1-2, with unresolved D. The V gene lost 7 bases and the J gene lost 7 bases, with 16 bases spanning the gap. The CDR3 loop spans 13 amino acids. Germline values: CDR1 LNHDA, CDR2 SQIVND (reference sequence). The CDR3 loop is CASKGSDLVGYTF. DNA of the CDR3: TGTGCCAGTAAGGGCAGTGATCTAGTTGGCTACACCTTC.

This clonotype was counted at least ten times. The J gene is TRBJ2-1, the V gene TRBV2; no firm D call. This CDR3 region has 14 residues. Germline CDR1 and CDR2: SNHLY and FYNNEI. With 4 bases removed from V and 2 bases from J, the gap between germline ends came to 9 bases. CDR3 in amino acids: CASSGTVTYNEQFF. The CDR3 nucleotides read TGTGCCAGCAGTGGGACGGTGACCTACAATGAGCAGTTCTTC.

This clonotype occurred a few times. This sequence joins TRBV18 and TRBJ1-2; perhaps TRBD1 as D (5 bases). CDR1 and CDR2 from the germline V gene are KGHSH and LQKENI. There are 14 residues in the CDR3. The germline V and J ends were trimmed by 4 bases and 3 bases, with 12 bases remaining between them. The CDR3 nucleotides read TGTGCCAGCTCACGAAGGGACGGGGACTATGGCTACACCTTC. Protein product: CASSRRDGDYGYTF.

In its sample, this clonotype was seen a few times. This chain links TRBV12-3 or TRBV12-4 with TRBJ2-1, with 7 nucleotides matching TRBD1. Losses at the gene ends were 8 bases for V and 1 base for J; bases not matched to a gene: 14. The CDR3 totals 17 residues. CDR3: CASSLQTGLGSYNEQFF. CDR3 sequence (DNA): TGTGCCAGCTCACTGCAGACAGGGTTAGGGTCCTACAATGAGCAGTTCTTC.

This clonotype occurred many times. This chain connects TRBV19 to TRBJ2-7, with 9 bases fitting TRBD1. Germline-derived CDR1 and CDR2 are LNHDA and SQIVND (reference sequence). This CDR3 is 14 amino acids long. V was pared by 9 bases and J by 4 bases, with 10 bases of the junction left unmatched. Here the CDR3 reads CASSSGTGPYEQYF. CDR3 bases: TGTGCCAGCAGTTCCGGGACAGGGCCTTACGAGCAGTACTTC.

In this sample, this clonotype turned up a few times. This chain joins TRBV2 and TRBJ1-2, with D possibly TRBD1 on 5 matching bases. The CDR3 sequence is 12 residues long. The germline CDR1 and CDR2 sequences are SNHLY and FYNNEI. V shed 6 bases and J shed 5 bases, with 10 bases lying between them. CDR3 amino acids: CASRTGAYGYTF. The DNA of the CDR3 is TGTGCCAGCAGAACCGGGGCTTATGGCTACACCTTC.

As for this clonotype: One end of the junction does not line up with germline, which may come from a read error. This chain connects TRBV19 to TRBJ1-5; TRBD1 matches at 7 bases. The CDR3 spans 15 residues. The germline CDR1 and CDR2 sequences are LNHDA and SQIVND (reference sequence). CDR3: CASSTGAADNQLQHF. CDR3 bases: TGTGCCAGTTCCACAGGGGCAGCGGACAATCAGCTCCAGCATTTT.